This T cell receptor beta chain derives from a study of early T cells in non-severe SARS-CoV-2 infection (dated by TCRdb to about 2021). Some background on the complete study: Because TCR sequencing was done on bulk RNA from unsorted whole blood, the alpha and beta chains could not be paired. Beyond this particular receptor, the publication reports: Matching against VDJdb was skewed toward anti-spike CD8 responses, likely underestimated virus-specific expansions, and missed private and CD4 specificities.

Library prep was done by 5' RACE. Sequencing took place on a NextSeq 500. The TCR library protocol attached unique molecular identifiers to individual cDNA molecules to correct for sequencing error and PCR bias. Both TCR alpha and beta chains were sequenced, and tight co-correlation was observed between alpha and beta sequence abundances in each sample. The original methods were these. Decombinator V4 was used to perform V gene, J gene and CDR3 annotation of TCR sequences. TCRs were defined as expanded if a significant change between any two time points was detected under a Poisson model with p below 0.0001. TCR abundances were normalised to the total number of TCRs sequenced in each sample and reported as counts per million. TRAV1-2 paired with TRAJ12, TRAJ20 or TRAJ33 defined MAIT TCRs, while TRAV10 paired with TRAJ18 defined iNKT TCRs. VDJdb, accessed 1 November 2021, was searched for CMV, EBV and SARS-CoV-2 annotated TCRs, with TCRs annotated for multiple antigens excluded. Using fastp trimming at Q25 and MiXCR clonotype assembly, TCRdb reanalyzed the public sequencing data and kept in-frame beta chains. A single entry per CDR3 protein holds the most common genes and DNA from its merged rows. These V and J calls derive from TCRdb rather than the authors' analysis. In all, the sample holds fewer than 85,000 distinct CDR3 sequences, and less than 15% of those were seen once. About 6.4% of the sample comes from the top ten.

Trimming leaves V shorter by 5 bases and J shorter by 6 bases, with the junction holding 0 bases beyond the gene matches. CDR1 and CDR2 (DFQATT, SNEGSKA) derive from the germline V gene (reference sequence). From cysteine to phenylalanine, the CDR3 is 13 amino acids long. The entry retains the CDR3 DNA only, 39 bases that are in frame from base 1. This was a case-control study nested in a cohort of healthcare workers in London, UK, who had nasopharyngeal swab PCR tests and blood samples taken every week. Healthcare workers were enrolled in the week of the UK lockdown, from 23 to 31 March 2020, and were followed every week for up to about 16 weeks. This clonotype was counted a few times. The antigen this receptor binds is unknown. No base quality information exists; no much larger clone differs at one position.

This chain is built from TRBV20-1 and TRBJ2-2, and 13 junctional nucleotides match TRBD2. What was sequenced was whole blood. The clonotype comes from an adult who was a healthcare worker with PCR-confirmed SARS-CoV-2 infection or an uninfected control (not recorded which). The DNA sequence follows: TGCAGTGCTGGGACTAGCGGGGCCGGGGAGCTGTTTTTT. This gives the protein CSAGTSGAGELFF.